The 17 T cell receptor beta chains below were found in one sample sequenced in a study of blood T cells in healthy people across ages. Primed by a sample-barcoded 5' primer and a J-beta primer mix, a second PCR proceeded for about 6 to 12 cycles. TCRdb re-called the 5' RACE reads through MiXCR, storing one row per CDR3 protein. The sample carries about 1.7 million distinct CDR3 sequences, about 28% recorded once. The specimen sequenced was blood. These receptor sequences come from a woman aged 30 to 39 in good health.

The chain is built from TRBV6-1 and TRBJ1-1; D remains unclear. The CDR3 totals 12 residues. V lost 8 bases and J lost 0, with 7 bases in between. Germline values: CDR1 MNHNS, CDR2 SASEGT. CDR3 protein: CASLRLNTEAFF. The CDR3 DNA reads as TGTGCCAGCCTCAGACTGAACACTGAAGCTTTCTTT.

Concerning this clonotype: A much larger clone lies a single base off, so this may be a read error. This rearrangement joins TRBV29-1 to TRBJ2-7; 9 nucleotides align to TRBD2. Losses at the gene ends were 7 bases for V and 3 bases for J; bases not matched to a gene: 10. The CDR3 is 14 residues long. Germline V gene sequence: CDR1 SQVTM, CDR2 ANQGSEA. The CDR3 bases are TGCAGCGCTACTCTAACTAGCGGGTGCTACGAGCAGTACTTC. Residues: CSATLTSGCYEQYF.

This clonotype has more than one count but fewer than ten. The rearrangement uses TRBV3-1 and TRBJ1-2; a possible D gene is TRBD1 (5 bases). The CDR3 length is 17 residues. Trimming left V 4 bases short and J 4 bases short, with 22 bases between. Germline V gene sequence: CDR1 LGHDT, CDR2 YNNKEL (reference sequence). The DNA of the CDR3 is TGTGCCAGCAGCCTACTTCTAAGGGGAACCCGTGGCTATGGCTACACCTTC. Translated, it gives CASSLLLRGTRGYGYTF.

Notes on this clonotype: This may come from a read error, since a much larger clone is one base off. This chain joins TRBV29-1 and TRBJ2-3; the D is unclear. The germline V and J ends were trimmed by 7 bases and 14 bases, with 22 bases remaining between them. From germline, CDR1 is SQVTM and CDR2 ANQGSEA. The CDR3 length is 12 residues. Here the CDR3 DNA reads TGCAGCGGATCGGCGGACCTCAGTTCAATGTATTTT. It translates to CSGSADLSSMYF.

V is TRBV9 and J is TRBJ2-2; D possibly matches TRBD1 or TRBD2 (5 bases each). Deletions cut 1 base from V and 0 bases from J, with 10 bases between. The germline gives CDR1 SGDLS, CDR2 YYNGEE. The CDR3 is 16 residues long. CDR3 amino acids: CASSVFRGPNTGELFF. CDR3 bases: TGTGCCAGCAGCGTATTTCGGGGCCCGAACACCGGGGAGCTGTTTTTT.

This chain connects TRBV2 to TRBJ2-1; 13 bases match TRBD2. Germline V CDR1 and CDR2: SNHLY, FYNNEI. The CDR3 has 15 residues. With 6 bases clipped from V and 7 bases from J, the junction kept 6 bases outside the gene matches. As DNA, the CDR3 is TGTGCCAGCAGCACCGGGACTAGCGGGGTAAATGAGCAGTTCTTC. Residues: CASSTGTSGVNEQFF.

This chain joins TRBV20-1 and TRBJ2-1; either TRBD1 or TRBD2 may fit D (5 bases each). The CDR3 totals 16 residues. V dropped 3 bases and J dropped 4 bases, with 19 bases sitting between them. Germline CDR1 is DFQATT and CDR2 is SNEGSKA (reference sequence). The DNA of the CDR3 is TGCAGTGCTAGTTCCCTGGGGGAAGGAGAATACAATGAGCAGTTCTTC. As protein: CSASSLGEGEYNEQFF.

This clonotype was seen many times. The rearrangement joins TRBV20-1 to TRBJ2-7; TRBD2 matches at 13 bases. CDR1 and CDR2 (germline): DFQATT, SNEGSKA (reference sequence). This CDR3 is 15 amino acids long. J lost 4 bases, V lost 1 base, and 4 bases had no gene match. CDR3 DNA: TGCAGTGCTAGAGTTTTGGGACTAGCGGGGTACGAGCAGTACTTC. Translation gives CSARVLGLAGYEQYF.

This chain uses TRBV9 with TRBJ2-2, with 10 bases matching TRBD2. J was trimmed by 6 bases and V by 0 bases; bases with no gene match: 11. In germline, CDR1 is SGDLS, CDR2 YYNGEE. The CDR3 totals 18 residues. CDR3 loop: CASSVAPGLAVRSGELFF. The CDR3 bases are TGTGCCAGCAGCGTAGCTCCCGGACTAGCGGTTCGGTCCGGGGAGCTGTTTTTT.

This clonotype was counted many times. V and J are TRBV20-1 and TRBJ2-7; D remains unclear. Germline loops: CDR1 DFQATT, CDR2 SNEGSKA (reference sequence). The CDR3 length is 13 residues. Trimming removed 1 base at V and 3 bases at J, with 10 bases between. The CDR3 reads CSARGNGHYEQYF. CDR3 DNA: TGCAGTGCTAGAGGCAACGGGCACTACGAGCAGTACTTC.

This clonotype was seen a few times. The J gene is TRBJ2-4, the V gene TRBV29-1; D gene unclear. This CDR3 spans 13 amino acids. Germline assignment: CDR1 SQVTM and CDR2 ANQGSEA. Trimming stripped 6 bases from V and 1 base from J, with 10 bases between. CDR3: CSVKSLAKNIQYF. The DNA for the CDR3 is TGCAGCGTCAAATCTCTTGCCAAAAACATTCAGTACTTC.

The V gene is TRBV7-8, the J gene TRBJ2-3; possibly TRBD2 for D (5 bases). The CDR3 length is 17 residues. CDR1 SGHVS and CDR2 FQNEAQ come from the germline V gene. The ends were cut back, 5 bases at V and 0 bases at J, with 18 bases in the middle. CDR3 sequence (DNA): TGTGCCAGCAGCCCTATCTTAATCGGCGGGAGCACAGATACGCAGTATTTT. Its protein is CASSPILIGGSTDTQYF.

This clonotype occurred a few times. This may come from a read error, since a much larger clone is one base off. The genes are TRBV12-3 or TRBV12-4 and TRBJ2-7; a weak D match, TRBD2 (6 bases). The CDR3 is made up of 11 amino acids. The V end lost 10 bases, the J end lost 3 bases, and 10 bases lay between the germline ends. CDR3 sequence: CANQGGYEQYF. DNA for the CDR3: TGTGCCAACCAGGGAGGCTACGAGCAGTACTTC.

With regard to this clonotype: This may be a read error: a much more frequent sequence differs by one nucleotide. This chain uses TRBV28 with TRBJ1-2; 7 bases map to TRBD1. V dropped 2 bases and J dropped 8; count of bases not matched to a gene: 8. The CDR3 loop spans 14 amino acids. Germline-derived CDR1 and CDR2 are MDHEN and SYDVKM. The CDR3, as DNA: TGTGCCAGCAGTTTAGCTGACAGGGAGAGGGGCTACACCTTC. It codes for CASSLADRERGYTF.

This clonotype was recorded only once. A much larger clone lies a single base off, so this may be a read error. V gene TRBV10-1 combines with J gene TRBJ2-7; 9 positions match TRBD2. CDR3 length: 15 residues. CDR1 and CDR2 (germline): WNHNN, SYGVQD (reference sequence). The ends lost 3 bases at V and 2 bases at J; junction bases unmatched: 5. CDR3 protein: CASSDGTSRPYEQYF. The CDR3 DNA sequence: TGCGCCAGCAGTGACGGGACTAGCAGACCCTACGAGCAGTACTTC.

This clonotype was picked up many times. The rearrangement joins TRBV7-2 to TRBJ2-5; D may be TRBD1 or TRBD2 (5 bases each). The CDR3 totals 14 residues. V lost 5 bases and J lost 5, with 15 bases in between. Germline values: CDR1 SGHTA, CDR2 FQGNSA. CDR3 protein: CASSKGRLGETQYF. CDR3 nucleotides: TGTGCCAGCAGCAAGGGACGCCTGGGGGAGACCCAGTACTTC.

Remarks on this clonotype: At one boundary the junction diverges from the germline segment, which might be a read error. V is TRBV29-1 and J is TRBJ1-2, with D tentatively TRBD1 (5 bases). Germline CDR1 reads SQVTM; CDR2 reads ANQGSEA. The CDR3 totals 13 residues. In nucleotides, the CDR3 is TGCGGCGTTGACGCGGACACTATATATGGCTACACCTTC. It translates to CGVDADTIYGYTF.